This T cell receptor (beta chain) was identified in a study of T cell responses to AZD1222 COVID-19 vaccine. Regarding the study as a whole: Donors, mostly white British, included more females; clonal diversity was possibly underestimated. Repertoire sampling was restricted to post-peak T cell response timepoints.

The table came from immunoSEQ multiplex PCR; TCRdb's copy has only in-frame clones and leaves some out. In the table there are 95,000 to 150,000 clones, less than 95% of which are singletons. The V and J ends lost 6 bases and 6 bases respectively, with 17 bases between them. This CDR3 is 14 amino acids long. Germline-derived CDR1 and CDR2 are SEHNR and FQNEAQ (reference sequence). With regard to this clone: Its target is not known.

The V gene is TRBV7-9, the J gene TRBJ1-1; D gene ambiguous. Specimen: peripheral blood, collected on day 0 of AZD1222 vaccination. This clonotype originated in an adult in good health. CDR3 DNA sequence: TGTGCCAGCAGGTCTCAGGAGATCAAGCCTGAAGCTTTCTTT. It yields the protein CASRSQEIKPEAFF.